This paragraph covers one TCR beta chain sequence. The data were produced by immunoSEQ multiplex PCR, yet TCRdb's version contains in-frame clones alone and is incomplete. Of approximately 150,000 clones listed, more than 75% are singletons. Germline CDR1 and CDR2: MGHDK and SYGVNS. Deletions cut 6 bases from V and 6 bases from J, with 8 bases between. The CDR3 has 12 residues. The sample originates from a study of cytomegalovirus exposure and HLA in healthy donors. The source is a woman in her 30s in good health and CMV-seronegative. The chain combines TRBV25-1 with TRBJ2-2; unclear D gene. Sample: PBMCs. CDR3 bases: TGTGCCAGCAGGGAACAGTCCGGGGAGCTGTTTTTT. It yields the protein CASREQSGELFF.